The clone carrying this TCR beta chain appeared many times. These data are taken from a study of CD8 T cells in ankylosing spondylitis. This CDR3 region has 17 residues. The germline CDR1 and CDR2 sequences are SGHAT and FQNNGV. Losses at the gene ends were 1 base for V and 12 bases for J; bases not matched to a gene: 21. Construction of TCR beta libraries was performed using quantitative 5'-RACE with molecular barcodes. TCRdb analysed the 5' RACE reads with MiXCR anew, one entry per CDR3 protein. The repertoire includes 30,000 to 45,000 distinct CDR3 sequences, about an eighth of them detected once, and under 35% sits in the top ten.

The rearrangement uses TRBV11-2 and TRBJ2-7, with 7 bases that match TRBD1. The sample was synovial fluid, either unsorted or a sorted T cell fraction (not recorded which). The sequence was collected from a male donor with ankylosing spondylitis. CDR3 in DNA: TGTGCCAGCAGCTTAGGCCCTGCACCCGGGGACAGAGGTAAAACGTACTTC. It encodes CASSLGPAPGDRGKTYF. The full variable domain, rest sourced from reference TRBV11-2 and TRBJ2-7, is EAGVAQSPRYKIIEKRQSVAFWCNPISGHATLYWYQQILGQGPKLLIQFQNNGVVDDSQLPKDRFSAERLKGVDSTLKIQPAKLEDSAVYLCASSLGPAPGDRGKTYFGPGTRLTVT.